This T cell receptor (beta chain) was obtained from a study of a mutant IDH1 vaccine in newly diagnosed glioma. For this clone: The antigen remains undetermined.

The repertoire was sequenced with immunoSEQ multiplex PCR; TCRdb's copy has only in-frame clones and lacks some. The repertoire holds approximately 25,000 clones, about 77% seen once, with over 9% in the top ten. Trimming removed 1 base at V and 10 bases at J, with 20 bases between. The germline gives CDR1 MGHRA, CDR2 YSYEKL. The CDR3 has 16 residues. As to time point: week 5, during vaccination. Doses comprised 300 ug of mutant IDH1 20-mer peptide each, plus topical imiquimod. The material was PBMCs, obtained from a glioma patient whose treatment included an IDH1 peptide vaccine. This receptor was obtained from a middle-aged man with glioma. This rearrangement joins TRBV4-1 to TRBJ2-1, with a tentative D call TRBD2 (6 bases). CDR3 sequence (DNA): TGCGCCAGCAGCCAAGGAATCCGGGAGATCCAAGGGGAGCAGTTCTTC. It specifies CASSQGIREIQGEQFF.